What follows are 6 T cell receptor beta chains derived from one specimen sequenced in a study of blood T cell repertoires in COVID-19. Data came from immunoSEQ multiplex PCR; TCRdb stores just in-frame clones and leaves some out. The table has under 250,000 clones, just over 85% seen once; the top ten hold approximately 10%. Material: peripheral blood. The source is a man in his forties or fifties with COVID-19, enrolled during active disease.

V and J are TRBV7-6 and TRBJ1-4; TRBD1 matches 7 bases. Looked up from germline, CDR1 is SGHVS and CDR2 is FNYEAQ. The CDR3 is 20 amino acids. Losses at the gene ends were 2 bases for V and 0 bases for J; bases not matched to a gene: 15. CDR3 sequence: CASSLTPRARQGATNEKLFF. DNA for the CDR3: TGTGCCAGCAGCTTAACCCCTCGGGCAAGGCAGGGGGCAACTAATGAAAAACTGTTTTTT.

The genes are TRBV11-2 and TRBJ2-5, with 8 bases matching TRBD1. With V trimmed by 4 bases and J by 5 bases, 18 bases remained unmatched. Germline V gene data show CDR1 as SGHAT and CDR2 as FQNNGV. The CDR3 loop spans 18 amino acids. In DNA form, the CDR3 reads TGTGCCAGCAGCTCAAACAGGGGGTGGTCACCAGCAGGGGAGACCCAGTACTTC. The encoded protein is CASSSNRGWSPAGETQYF.

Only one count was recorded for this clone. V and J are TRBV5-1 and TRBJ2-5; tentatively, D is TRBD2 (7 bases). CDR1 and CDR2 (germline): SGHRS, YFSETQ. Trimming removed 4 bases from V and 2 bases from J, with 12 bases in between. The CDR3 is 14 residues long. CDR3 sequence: CASSAGGPQETQYF. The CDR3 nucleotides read TGCGCCAGCAGCGCCGGGGGGCCACAAGAGACCCAGTACTTC.

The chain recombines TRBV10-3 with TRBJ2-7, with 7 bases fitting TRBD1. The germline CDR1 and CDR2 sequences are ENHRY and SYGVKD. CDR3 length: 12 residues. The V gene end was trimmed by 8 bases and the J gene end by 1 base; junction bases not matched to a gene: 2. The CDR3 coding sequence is TGTGCCATCGGGACAGCGTCCTACGAGCAGTACTTC. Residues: CAIGTASYEQYF.

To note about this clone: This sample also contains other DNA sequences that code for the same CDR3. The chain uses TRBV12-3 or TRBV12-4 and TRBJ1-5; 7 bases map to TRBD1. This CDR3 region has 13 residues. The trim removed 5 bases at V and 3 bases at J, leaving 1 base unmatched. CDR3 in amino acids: CASSDRVNQPQHF. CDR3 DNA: TGTGCCAGCAGTGACAGGGTCAATCAGCCCCAGCATTTT.

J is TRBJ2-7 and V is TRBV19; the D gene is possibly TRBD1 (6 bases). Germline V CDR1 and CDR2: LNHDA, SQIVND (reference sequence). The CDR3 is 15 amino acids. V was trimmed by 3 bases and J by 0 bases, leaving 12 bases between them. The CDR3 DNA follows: TGTGCCAGTAGTATTACCGGGACAAGCTCCTACGAGCAGTACTTC. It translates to CASSITGTSSYEQYF. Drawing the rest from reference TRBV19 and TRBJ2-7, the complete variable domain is DGGITQSPKYLFRKEGQNVTLSCEQNLNHDAMYWYRQDPGQGLRLIYYSQIVNDFQKGDIAEGYSVSREKKESFPLTVTSAQKNPTAFYLCASSITGTSSYEQYFGPGTRLTVT.